Described below is a single T cell receptor (beta chain) sequence and its context. Its specificity is not known. TCRdb reanalysed the 5' RACE reads using MiXCR and keeps one entry per CDR3 protein. The table lists about 320,000 distinct CDR3 sequences, roughly 13% of them singletons. This sample stems from a study of T-cell memory formation after mild COVID-19. The study's findings and limits: Memory cells collected pre-infection included some clones that later responded, suggesting cross-reactive memory joined.

This clonotype was obtained from a man younger than 30 who had mild COVID-19 (a few samples of this study predate the infection). Cell type and time point are not known. The sequenced sample consisted of PBMCs or a T cell subset sorted from them (not recorded which).

The CDR3 DNA is TGTGCCAGCACCCCAACGGGGGGGGAATTCCTCAGTCAGCCCCAGCATTTT. Amino acid sequence: CASTPTGGEFLSQPQHF. The chain employs TRBV7-2 and TRBJ1-5; a possible D gene is TRBD1 (5 bases). V was cut by 7 bases and J by 6 bases, with 25 bases left in between. This CDR3 has 17 residues. Germline loops: CDR1 SGHTA, CDR2 FQGNSA.